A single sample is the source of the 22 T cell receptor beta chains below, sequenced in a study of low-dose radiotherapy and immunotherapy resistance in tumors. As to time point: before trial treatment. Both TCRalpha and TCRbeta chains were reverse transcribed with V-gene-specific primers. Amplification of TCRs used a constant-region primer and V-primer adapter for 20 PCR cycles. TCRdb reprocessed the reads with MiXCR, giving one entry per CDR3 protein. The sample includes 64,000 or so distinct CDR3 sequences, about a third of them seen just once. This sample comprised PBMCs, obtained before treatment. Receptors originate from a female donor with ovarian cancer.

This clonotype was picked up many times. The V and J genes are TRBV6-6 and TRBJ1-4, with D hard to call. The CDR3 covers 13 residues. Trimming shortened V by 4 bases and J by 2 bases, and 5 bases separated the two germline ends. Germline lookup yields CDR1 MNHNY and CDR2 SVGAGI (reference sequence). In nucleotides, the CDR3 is TGTGCCAGCAGTTTGGGGACTAATGAAAAACTGTTTTTT. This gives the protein CASSLGTNEKLFF.

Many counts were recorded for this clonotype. The CDR3 spells CASSLTGIHEQFF. The CDR3 DNA follows: TGTGCCAGCAGCCTGACAGGTATCCATGAGCAGTTCTTC. This chain links TRBV14 with TRBJ2-1; tentative D call: TRBD1 (6 bases). The CDR3 has 13 amino acids. Trimming pared 4 bases from V and 8 bases from J, leaving 12 bases between. Germline V gives CDR1 SGHDN, CDR2 FVKESK.

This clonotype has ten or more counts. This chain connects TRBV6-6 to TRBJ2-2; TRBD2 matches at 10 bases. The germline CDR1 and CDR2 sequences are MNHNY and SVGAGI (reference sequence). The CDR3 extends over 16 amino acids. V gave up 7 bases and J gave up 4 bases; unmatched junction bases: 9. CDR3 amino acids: CASITSGVTVTGELFF. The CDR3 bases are TGTGCCAGCATTACTAGCGGGGTGACCGTCACCGGGGAGCTGTTTTTT.

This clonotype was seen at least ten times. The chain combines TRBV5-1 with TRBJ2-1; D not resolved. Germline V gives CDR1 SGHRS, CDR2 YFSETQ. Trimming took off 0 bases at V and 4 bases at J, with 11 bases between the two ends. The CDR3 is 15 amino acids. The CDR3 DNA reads TGCGCCAGCAGCTTGGTCCCAGCCCCGTACAATGAGCAGTTCTTC. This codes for CASSLVPAPYNEQFF. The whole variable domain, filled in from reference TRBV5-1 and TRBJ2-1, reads KAGVTQTPRYLIKTRGQQVTLSCSPISGHRSVSWYQQTPGQGLQFLFEYFSETQRNKGNFPGRFSGRQFSNSRSEMNVSTLELGDSALYLCASSLVPAPYNEQFFGPGTRLTVL.

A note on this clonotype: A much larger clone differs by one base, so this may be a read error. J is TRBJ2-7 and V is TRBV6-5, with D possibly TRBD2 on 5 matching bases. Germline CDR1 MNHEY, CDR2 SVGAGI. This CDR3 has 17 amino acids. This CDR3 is CASRYSRAGTLIPEQYF. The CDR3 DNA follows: TGTGCCAGCAGGTACTCGAGGGCAGGAACATTGATTCCTGAGCAGTACTTC.

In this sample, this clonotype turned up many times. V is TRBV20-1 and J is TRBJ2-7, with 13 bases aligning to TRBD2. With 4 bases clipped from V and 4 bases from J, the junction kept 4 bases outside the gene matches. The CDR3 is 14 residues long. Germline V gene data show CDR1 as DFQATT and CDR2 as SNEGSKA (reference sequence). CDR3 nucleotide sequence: TGCAGTGCTAATGGACTAGCGGGAGAGTACGAGCAGTACTTC. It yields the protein CSANGLAGEYEQYF.

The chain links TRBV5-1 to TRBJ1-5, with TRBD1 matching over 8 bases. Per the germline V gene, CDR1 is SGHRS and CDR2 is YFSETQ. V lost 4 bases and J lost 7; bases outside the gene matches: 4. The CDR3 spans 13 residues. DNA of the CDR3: TGCGCCAGCAGCATCGGACAGGGCCAGCCCCAGCATTTT. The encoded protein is CASSIGQGQPQHF.

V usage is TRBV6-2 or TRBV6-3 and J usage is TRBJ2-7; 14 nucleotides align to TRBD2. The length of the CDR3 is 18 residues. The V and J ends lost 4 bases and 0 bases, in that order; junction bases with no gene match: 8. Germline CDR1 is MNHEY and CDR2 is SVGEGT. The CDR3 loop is CASSSGLAGGRSSYEQYF. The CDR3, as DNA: TGTGCCAGCAGTTCTGGACTAGCGGGGGGCCGAAGCTCCTACGAGCAGTACTTC.

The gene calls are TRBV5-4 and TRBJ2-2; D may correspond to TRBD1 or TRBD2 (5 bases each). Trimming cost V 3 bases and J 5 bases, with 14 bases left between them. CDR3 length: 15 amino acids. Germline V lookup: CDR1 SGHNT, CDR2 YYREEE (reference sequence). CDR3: CASSSATWGTGELFF. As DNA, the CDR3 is TGTGCCAGCAGCTCCGCAACGTGGGGGACCGGGGAGCTGTTTTTT.

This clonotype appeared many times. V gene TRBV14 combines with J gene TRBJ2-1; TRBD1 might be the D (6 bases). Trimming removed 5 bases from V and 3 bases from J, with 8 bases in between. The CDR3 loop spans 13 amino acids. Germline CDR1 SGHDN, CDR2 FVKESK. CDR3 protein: CASSETGYNEQFF. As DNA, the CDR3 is TGTGCCAGCAGCGAGACAGGCTACAATGAGCAGTTCTTC.

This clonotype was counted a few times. CDR3 region: CSVAERGGIGEQYF. Written as DNA, the CDR3 is TGCAGCGTTGCTGAGCGGGGGGGAATCGGCGAGCAGTACTTC. This rearrangement joins TRBV29-1 to TRBJ2-7, with 10 bases lining up with TRBD2. Germline V lookup: CDR1 SQVTM, CDR2 ANQGSEA. The CDR3 spans 14 residues. V was clipped by 4 bases and J by 6 bases; unmatched bases: 9.

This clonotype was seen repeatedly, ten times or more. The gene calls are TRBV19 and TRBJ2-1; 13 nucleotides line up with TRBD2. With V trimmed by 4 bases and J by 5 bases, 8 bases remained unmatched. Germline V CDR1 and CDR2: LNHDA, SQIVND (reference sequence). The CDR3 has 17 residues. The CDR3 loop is CASSKLAGGNRHNEQFF. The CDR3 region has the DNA TGTGCCAGTAGTAAACTAGCGGGAGGGAACCGACACAATGAGCAGTTCTTC.

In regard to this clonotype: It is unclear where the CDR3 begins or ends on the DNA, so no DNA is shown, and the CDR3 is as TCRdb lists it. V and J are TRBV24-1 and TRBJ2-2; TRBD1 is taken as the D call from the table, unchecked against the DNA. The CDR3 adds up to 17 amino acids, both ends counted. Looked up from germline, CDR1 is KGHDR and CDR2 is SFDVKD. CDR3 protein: CATAQGAELFFFFFFFF.

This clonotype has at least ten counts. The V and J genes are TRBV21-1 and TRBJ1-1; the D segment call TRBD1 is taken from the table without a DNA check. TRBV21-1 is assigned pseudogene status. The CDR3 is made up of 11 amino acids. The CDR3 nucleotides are TGTGCCAGCCCCCTCGAGGGTGAAGCTTTCTTT. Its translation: CASPLEGEAFF.

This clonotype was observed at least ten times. The CDR3 here is CASSYTRGFNEQFF. The CDR3 nucleotides read TGTGCCAGCAGTTACACCCGGGGGTTTAATGAGCAGTTCTTC. V and J are TRBV6-5 and TRBJ2-1; perhaps TRBD2 as D (6 bases). V was clipped by 2 bases and J by 7 bases, with 12 bases between them. Per the germline V gene, CDR1 is MNHEY and CDR2 is SVGAGI. The CDR3 covers 14 residues.

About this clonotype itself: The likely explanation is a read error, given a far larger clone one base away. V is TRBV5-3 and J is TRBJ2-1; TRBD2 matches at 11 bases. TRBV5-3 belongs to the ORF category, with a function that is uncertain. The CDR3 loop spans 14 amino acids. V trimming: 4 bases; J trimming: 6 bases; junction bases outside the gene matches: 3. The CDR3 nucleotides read TGTGCCAGAAGCGCGACTAGCGGGGCCAATGAGCAGTTCTTC. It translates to CARSATSGANEQFF.

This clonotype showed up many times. The chain's CDR3 is CASSQDYDYGYTF. DNA for the CDR3: TGTGCCAGCAGCCAAGATTATGACTATGGCTACACCTTC. This chain links TRBV3-1 with TRBJ1-2; no clear D. V dropped 0 bases and J dropped 3 bases, with 5 bases sitting between them. This CDR3 is built from 13 residues. Germline V CDR1 and CDR2: LGHDT, YNNKEL (reference sequence).

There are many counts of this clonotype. This chain's CDR3 is CASSLVETQYF. DNA for the CDR3: TGTGCCAGCAGTTTGGTTGAGACCCAGTACTTC. The chain couples TRBV12-3 or TRBV12-4 to TRBJ2-5; D is undetermined. The CDR3 consists of 11 residues. With 3 bases removed from V and 5 bases from J, the gap between germline ends came to 4 bases.

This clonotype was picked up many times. Here the CDR3 DNA reads TGTGCCAGCAGCCAAGATTTTGGGGGACTCTACGAGCAGTACTTC. It is translated as CASSQDFGGLYEQYF. V and J are TRBV14 and TRBJ2-7; the D gene is possibly TRBD2 (6 bases). This CDR3 spans 15 amino acids. Germline V gives CDR1 SGHDN, CDR2 FVKESK. The ends were cut back, 0 bases at V and 3 bases at J, with 12 bases in the middle.

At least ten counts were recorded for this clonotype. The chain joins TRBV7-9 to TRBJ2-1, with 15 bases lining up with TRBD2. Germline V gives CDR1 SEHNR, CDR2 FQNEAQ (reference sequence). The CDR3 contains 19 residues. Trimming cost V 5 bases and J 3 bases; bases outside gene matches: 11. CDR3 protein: CASSAKAPGLAGGYNEQFF. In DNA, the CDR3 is TGTGCCAGCAGCGCGAAGGCCCCGGGACTAGCGGGAGGCTACAATGAGCAGTTCTTC.

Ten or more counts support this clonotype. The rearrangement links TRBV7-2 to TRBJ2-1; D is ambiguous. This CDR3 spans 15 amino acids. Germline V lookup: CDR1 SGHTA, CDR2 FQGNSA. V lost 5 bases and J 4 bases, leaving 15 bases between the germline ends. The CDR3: CASSTPGRPYNEQFF. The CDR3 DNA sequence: TGTGCCAGCAGCACCCCCGGACGCCCTTACAATGAGCAGTTCTTC.

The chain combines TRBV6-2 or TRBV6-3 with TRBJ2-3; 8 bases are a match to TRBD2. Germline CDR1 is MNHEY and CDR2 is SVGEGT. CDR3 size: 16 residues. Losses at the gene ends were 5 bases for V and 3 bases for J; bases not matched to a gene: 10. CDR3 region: CASSPGGGAGTDTQYF. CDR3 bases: TGTGCCAGCAGTCCGGGGGGGGGGGCGGGGACAGATACGCAGTATTTT.